This T cell receptor (beta chain) comes out of a study of blood T cell repertoires in COVID-19. Study background: The study drew acute and convalescent COVID-19 samples from the United States, Italy and Spain. T cells, B-cell-depleted T cells, or PBMCs provided the cDNA or gDNA that served as material.

This CDR3 region has 18 residues. Germline V lookup: CDR1 SGHRS, CDR2 YFSETQ. V was pared by 1 base and J by 2 bases, with 13 bases of the junction left unmatched. In the original analysis: Amplification of reference gene primers provided the estimated nucleated cell counts. Produced via immunoSEQ multiplex PCR; TCRdb's table is partial and in-frame only. That table furnishes V, J and clone size, whereas the DNA furnished D and trimming. The sample yields around 33,000 clones, around four fifths seen once. This TCR was sampled from a man older than 75 with acute or convalescent COVID-19. Specimen: peripheral blood. The chain joins TRBV5-1 to TRBJ2-3; 7 bases are a match to TRBD2. This CDR3 is CASSLPLAAGLSTDTQYF. CDR3 sequence (DNA): TGCGCCAGCAGCTTGCCCCTAGCGGCGGGACTCTCCACAGATACGCAGTATTTT.